These T cell receptor beta chains were read from a single sample in a study of identical twins. TCRdb passed the 5' RACE reads through MiXCR, listing each CDR3 protein once. The table includes approximately 670,000 distinct CDR3 sequences, 6.1% detected once. Sequenced sample: naive T cells sorted from blood. The receptors were sampled from a man aged 18 to 29 in good health. The conserved cysteine and the conserved F or W are not part of the CDR3 here.

V gene | CDR3 protein
TRBV28 | ASRETATYEQY
TRBV7-7 | ASMTNTGELF
TRBV6-2/TRBV6-3 | ASSYSRASWYNEQF
TRBV6-1 | ASTHRASGTLPPADTQY
TRBV20-1 | SARRDRGQETQY
TRBV28 | ASRPGLGPYEQY
TRBV12-5 | ASGLAGTGGTDTQY
TRBV7-9 | ASSLTGRTYEQY
TRBV29-1 | SGLGWANEQF
TRBV5-1 | ASRQGGSGNIQY
TRBV29-1 | SVQLAATLSEQF
TRBV7-9 | ASSWENDTEAF
TRBV12-3/TRBV12-4 | ASASQLGTEAF
TRBV20-1 | NPGQLYGYT
TRBV29-1 | SVEIGPLNTEAF
TRBV6-5 | ASSLTTLGFGTDTQY
TRBV6-1 | ASSTGQGSGNTIY
TRBV12-3/TRBV12-4 | ASSSSGRRASNEQF
TRBV29-1 | SVVRGNTEAF